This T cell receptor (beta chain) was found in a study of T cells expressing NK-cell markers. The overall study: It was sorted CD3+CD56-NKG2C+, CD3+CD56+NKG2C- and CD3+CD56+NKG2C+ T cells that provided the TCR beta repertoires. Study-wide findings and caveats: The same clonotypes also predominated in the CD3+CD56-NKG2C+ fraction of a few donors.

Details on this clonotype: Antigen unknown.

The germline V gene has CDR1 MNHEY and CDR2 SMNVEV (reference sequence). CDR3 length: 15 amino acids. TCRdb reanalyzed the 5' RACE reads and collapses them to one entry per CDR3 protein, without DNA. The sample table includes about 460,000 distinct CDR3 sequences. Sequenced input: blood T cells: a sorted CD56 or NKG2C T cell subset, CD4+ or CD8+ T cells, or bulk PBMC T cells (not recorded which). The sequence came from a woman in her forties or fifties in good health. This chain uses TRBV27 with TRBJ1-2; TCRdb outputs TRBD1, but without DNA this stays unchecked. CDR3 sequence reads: CASSRLPGQGDGYTF.